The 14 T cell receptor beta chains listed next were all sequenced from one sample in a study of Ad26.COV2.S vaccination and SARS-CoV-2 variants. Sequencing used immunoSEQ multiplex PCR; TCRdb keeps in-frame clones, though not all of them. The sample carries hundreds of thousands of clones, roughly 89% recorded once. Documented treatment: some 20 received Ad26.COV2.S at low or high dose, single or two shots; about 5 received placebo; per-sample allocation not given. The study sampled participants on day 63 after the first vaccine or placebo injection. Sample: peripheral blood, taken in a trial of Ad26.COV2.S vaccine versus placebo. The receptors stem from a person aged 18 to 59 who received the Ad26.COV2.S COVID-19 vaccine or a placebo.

The CDR3 sequence is CASSAPQIDEQFF. For the CDR3, the DNA is TGTGCCAGCAGTGCCCCACAGATCGATGAGCAGTTCTTC. V and J are TRBV28 and TRBJ2-1; the D is unclear. Trimming cost V 5 bases and J 8 bases, with 13 bases left between them. Germline V CDR1 and CDR2: MDHEN, SYDVKM. The length of the CDR3 is 13 residues. Full variable domain (outside the CDR3, taken from reference TRBV28 and TRBJ2-1): DVKVTQSSRYLVKRTGEKVFLECVQDMDHENMFWYRQDPGLGLRLIYFSYDVKMKEKGDIPEGYSVSREKKERFSLILESASTNQTSMYLCASSAPQIDEQFFGPGTRLTVL.

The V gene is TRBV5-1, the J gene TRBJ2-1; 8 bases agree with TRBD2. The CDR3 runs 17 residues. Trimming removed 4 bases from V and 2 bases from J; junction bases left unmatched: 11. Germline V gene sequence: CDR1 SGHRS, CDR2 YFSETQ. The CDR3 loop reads CASSIRIAGLAYNEQFF. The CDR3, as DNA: TGCGCCAGCAGCATTCGTATAGCGGGGCTCGCCTACAATGAGCAGTTCTTC.

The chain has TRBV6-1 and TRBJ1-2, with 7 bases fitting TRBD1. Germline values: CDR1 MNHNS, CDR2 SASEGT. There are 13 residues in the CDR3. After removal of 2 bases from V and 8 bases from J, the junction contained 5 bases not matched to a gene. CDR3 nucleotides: TGTGCCAGCAGTGAAACCGGGACAGACGGCTACACCTTC. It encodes CASSETGTDGYTF.

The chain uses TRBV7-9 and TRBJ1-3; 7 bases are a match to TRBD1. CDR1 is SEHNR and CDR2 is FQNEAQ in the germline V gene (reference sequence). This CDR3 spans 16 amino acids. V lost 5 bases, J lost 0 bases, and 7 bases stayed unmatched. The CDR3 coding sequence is TGTGCCAGCAGCCCCCGAGGGGGCCTCTCTGGAAACACCATATATTTT. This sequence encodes CASSPRGGLSGNTIYF.

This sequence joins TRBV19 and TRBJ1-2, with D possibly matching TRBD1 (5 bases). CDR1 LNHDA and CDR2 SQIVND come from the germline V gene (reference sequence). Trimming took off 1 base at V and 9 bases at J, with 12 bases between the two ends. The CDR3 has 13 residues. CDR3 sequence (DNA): TGTGCCAGTAGTATAGGTAGGGCAGGGAGCTACACCTTC. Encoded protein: CASSIGRAGSYTF. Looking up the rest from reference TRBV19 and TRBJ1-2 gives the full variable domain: DGGITQSPKYLFRKEGQNVTLSCEQNLNHDAMYWYRQDPGQGLRLIYYSQIVNDFQKGDIAEGYSVSREKKESFPLTVTSAQKNPTAFYLCASSIGRAGSYTFGSGTRLTVV.

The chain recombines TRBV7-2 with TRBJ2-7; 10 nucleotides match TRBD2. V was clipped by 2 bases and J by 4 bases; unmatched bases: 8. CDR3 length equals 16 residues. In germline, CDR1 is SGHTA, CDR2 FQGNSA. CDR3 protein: CASSLTPSGGNYEQYF. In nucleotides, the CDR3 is TGTGCCAGCAGCTTAACGCCTAGCGGGGGAAATTACGAGCAGTACTTC.

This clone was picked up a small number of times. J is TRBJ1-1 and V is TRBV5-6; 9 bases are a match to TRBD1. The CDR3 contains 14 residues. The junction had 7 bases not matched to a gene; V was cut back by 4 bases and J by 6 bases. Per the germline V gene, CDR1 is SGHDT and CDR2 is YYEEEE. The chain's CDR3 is CASSQRDRVPEAFF. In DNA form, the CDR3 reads TGTGCCAGCAGCCAGCGGGACAGGGTCCCTGAAGCTTTCTTT.

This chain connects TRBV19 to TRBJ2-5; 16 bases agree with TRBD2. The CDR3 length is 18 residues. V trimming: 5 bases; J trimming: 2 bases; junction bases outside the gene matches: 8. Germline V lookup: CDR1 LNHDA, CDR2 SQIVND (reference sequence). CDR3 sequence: CASSDSPGLAGGQETQYF. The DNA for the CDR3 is TGTGCCAGTAGTGACAGCCCGGGACTAGCGGGAGGGCAAGAGACCCAGTACTTC.

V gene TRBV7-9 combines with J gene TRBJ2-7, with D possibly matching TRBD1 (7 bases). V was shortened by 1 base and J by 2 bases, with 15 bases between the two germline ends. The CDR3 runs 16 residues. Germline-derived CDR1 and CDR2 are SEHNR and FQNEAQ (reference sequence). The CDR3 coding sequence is TGTGCCAGCAGCTTAGTTGGCGGAGGGGGCCCCTACGAGCAGTACGTC. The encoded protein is CASSLVGGGGPYEQYV.

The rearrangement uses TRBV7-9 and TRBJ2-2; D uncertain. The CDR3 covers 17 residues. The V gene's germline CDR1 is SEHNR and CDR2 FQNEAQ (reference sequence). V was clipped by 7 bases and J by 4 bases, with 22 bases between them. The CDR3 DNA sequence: TGTGCCAGCAAAAACTGGCCCGAGAAGGATAGCACCGGGGAGCTGTTTTTT. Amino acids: CASKNWPEKDSTGELFF.

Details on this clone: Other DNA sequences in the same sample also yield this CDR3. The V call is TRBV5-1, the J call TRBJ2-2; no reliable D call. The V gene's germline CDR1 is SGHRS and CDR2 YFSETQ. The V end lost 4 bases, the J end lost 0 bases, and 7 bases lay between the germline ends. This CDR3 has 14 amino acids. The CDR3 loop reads CASSLDPNTGELFF. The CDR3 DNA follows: TGCGCCAGCAGCCTAGATCCGAACACCGGGGAGCTGTTTTTT.

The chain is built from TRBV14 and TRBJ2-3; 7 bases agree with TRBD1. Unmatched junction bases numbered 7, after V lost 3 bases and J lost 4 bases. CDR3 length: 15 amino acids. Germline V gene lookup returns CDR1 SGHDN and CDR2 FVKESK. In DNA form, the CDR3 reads TGTGCCAGCAGCCAGGTGACAGGGTGGGCAGATACGCAGTATTTT. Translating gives CASSQVTGWADTQYF.

Written as DNA, the CDR3 is TGTGCCAGCAGTTTAAGGATTCTTAACTATGGCTACACCTTC. As protein: CASSLRILNYGYTF. The rearrangement uses TRBV28 and TRBJ1-2; the D is unclear. This CDR3 region has 14 residues. Germline V gene sequence: CDR1 MDHEN, CDR2 SYDVKM. V was pared by 2 bases and J by 1 base, with 8 bases between.

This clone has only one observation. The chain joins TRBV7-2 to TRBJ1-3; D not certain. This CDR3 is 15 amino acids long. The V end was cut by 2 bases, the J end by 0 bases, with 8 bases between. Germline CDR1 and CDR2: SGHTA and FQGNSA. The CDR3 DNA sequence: TGTGCCAGCAGCTTACGGCAGACCTCTGGAAACACCATATATTTT. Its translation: CASSLRQTSGNTIYF.